These T cell receptor beta chains were read from a single sample in a study of blood T cell repertoires in COVID-19. The assay was immunoSEQ multiplex PCR, and TCRdb's table has in-frame clones only and misses some. The sample lists about 150,000 clones, 84% occurring once. Sequencing was done on a sample of peripheral blood. Receptor source: a woman in her 50s with acute or convalescent COVID-19. Each CDR3 is given with its conserved first and last residue. The D gene is left open where the match is weak. Clone size is stated in some rows and not others, as once, few, many or a class when expanded.

d_gene,v_gene,abundance,j_gene,CDR3aa,CDR3nt
TRBD1,TRBV18,-,TRBJ1-5,CASSPTGTGEQPQHF,TGTGCCAGCTCGCCGACCGGGACAGGGGAACAGCCCCAGCATTTT
TRBD1,TRBV9,-,TRBJ2-7,CASSADRGRDEQYF,TGTGCCAGCAGCGCTGACAGGGGTCGCGACGAGCAGTACTTC
TRBD2,TRBV5-1,-,TRBJ2-3,CASSLDLAGGMNTQYF,TGCGCCAGCAGCTTGGATCTAGCGGGAGGGATGAATACGCAGTATTTT
-,TRBV28,-,TRBJ1-3,CASSFRVSSGNTIYF,TGTGCCAGCAGTTTTCGCGTTTCCTCTGGAAACACCATATATTTT
-,TRBV5-5,-,TRBJ1-4,CASSLGSGGNEKLFF,TGTGCCAGCAGCTTGGGCTCCGGAGGTAATGAAAAACTGTTTTTT
-,TRBV27,-,TRBJ1-1,CASSLLSGGTEAFF,TGTGCCAGCAGTTTATTGTCCGGGGGCACTGAAGCTTTCTTT
-,TRBV5-5,-,TRBJ2-1,CASSWGDRSYNEQFF,TGTGCCAGCAGCTGGGGGGACCGGTCTTACAATGAGCAGTTCTTC
-,TRBV19,few,TRBJ1-6,CASSMLVGANSPLHF,TGTGCCAGTAGTATGTTGGTAGGGGCCAATTCACCCCTCCACTTT
TRBD2,TRBV2,-,TRBJ2-7,CASTYTSGRAWEQYF,TGTGCCAGCACCTATACTAGCGGGAGGGCCTGGGAGCAGTACTTC
TRBD1,TRBV7-2,-,TRBJ1-1,CASSEQGRLNTEAFF,TGTGCCAGCAGCGAACAGGGGCGACTTAACACTGAAGCTTTCTTT
TRBD2,TRBV7-2,-,TRBJ2-3,CASSLAGLAGLRDTQYF,TGTGCCAGCAGCTTAGCTGGCCTAGCGGGGCTCCGTGATACGCAGTATTTT
TRBD1,TRBV19,-,TRBJ1-5,CASSEPPRDSYNQPQHF,TGTGCCAGTAGTGAACCCCCCAGGGACAGCTACAATCAGCCCCAGCATTTT
-,TRBV4-1,once,TRBJ2-7,CASSQGEDHEQYF,TGCGCCAGCAGCCAAGGGGAGGACCACGAGCAGTACTTC
-,TRBV4-2,-,TRBJ2-7,CASSPSAGGGSYEQYF,TGTGCCAGCAGCCCCTCTGCGGGCGGAGGGAGCTACGAGCAGTACTTC
TRBD2,TRBV9,-,TRBJ2-3,CASSARAGTSADTQYF,TGTGCCAGCAGCGCACGAGCCGGGACTAGCGCTGATACGCAGTATTTT
-,TRBV7-2,-,TRBJ1-3,CASSLDRVTGNTIYF,TGTGCCAGCAGCTTAGACAGGGTAACTGGAAACACCATATATTTT
TRBD1,TRBV28,-,TRBJ2-7,CAGRDRGSYEQYF,TGTGCCGGGAGGGACAGGGGGAGCTACGAGCAGTACTTC
-,TRBV28,-,TRBJ2-3,CASGGKRADTQYF,TGTGCCAGCGGGGGGAAAAGGGCGGATACGCAGTATTTT
TRBD1,TRBV2,few,TRBJ1-5,CASSEGQNNQPQHF,TGTGCCAGCAGTGAGGGACAGAACAATCAGCCCCAGCATTTT
TRBD1,TRBV5-1,-,TRBJ1-2,CASSATTGEAGYTF,TGCGCCAGCAGCGCGACCACAGGGGAGGCTGGCTACACCTTC
TRBD1,TRBV30,-,TRBJ2-7,CAWMVFEGQGRLVSFGEQYF,TGTGCCTGGATGGTGTTCGAAGGACAGGGAAGATTAGTATCGTTCGGCGAGCAGTACTTC
-,TRBV23-1,-,TRBJ2-2,CASLQAGTANTGELFF,TGCGCCAGCCTCCAGGCCGGGACTGCGAACACCGGGGAGCTGTTTTTT
TRBD1,TRBV28,-,TRBJ2-7,CASSPGDRVLSYEQYF,TGTGCCAGCAGCCCCGGGGACAGGGTCCTTAGTTACGAGCAGTACTTC
TRBD1,TRBV19,-,TRBJ1-2,CASSQIPGTGNYGYTF,TGTGCCAGTAGTCAAATCCCCGGGACAGGGAACTATGGCTACACCTTC
-,TRBV21-1,-,TRBJ2-7,CASSAGPGQDSDEQYF,TGTGCCAGCAGCGCCGGCCCGGGACAGGATTCCGACGAGCAGTACTTC
TRBD2,TRBV5-1,-,TRBJ2-3,CASSLTSGGTDTQYF,TGCGCCAGCAGCTTGACTAGCGGGGGCACAGATACGCAGTATTTT
-,TRBV19,-,TRBJ2-3,CASSPWTSYTDTQYF,TGTGCCAGTAGTCCCTGGACTTCCTACACAGATACGCAGTATTTT
-,TRBV5-6,-,TRBJ1-6,CASSTLQGGDNSPLHF,TGTGCCAGCAGCACACTTCAGGGTGGAGATAATTCACCCCTCCACTTT
TRBD2,TRBV3-1/TRBV3-2,-,TRBJ2-1,CASSLRMSGRGNEQFF,TGTGCCAGCAGCCTAAGAATGAGCGGGAGGGGGAATGAGCAGTTCTTC
-,TRBV18,-,TRBJ1-1,CASSPQGMATEAFF,TGTGCCAGCTCACCACAGGGGATGGCCACTGAAGCTTTCTTT
TRBD1,TRBV2,-,TRBJ2-3,CATAVDRARNTDTQYF,TGTGCCACTGCGGTAGACAGGGCCCGAAACACAGATACGCAGTATTTT
TRBD1,TRBV27,once,TRBJ1-3,CASSPWTGRGSGNTIYF,TGTGCCAGCAGTCCATGGACAGGGCGAGGCTCTGGAAACACCATATATTTT
-,TRBV5-1,few,TRBJ2-3,CASSLTGSPDTQYF,TGCGCCAGCAGCTTAACAGGTTCCCCAGATACGCAGTATTTT
TRBD2,TRBV29-1,once,TRBJ2-1,CSVQGGGRGSEQFF,TGCAGCGTCCAAGGGGGCGGGAGGGGATCTGAGCAGTTCTTC
-,TRBV18,-,TRBJ2-1,CASSPNRVNEQFF,TGTGCCAGCTCACCGAACAGGGTCAATGAGCAGTTCTTC
-,TRBV7-6,-,TRBJ2-1,CASSFDSLTYNEQFF,TGTGCCAGCAGCTTTGACAGTTTAACCTACAATGAGCAGTTCTTC
TRBD1,TRBV28,once,TRBJ2-7,CASMAGQGADEQYF,TGTGCCAGCATGGCGGGACAGGGGGCGGACGAGCAGTACTTC
-,TRBV13,-,TRBJ2-2,CASSLRGGNTGELFF,TGTGCCAGCAGCTTAAGGGGGGGCAACACCGGGGAGCTGTTTTTT